Below, one T cell receptor beta chain is given with its context. What it binds is not known. These data come from a study of cytomegalovirus exposure and HLA in healthy donors. Whole-study results and caveats: Several top significant clusters appeared, in a later analysis, to be linked to common viral pathogens. For cytomegalovirus status, the classifier reportedly gave diagnoses with high specificity and sensitivity.

The PCR employed 60 Vbeta primers together with 13 Jbeta primers. Measured with immunoSEQ multiplex PCR; TCRdb has only the in-frame clones, and not every one. The sample spans approximately 100,000 clones; the ten largest clones claim approximately 15%. Germline values: CDR1 SEHNR, CDR2 FQNEAQ (reference sequence). The V and J ends lost 1 base and 1 base respectively, with 13 bases between them. The CDR3 runs to 16 residues. The sample was PBMCs. The chain carries TRBV7-9 and TRBJ1-1, with D possibly being TRBD1 (5 bases). The source is a man aged 50 to 60 in good health and CMV-seropositive. In DNA, the CDR3 is TGTGCCAGCAGCTTAGGGTCAGGGCGTGAGAACACTGAAGCTTTCTTT. This translates into CASSLGSGRENTEAFF.